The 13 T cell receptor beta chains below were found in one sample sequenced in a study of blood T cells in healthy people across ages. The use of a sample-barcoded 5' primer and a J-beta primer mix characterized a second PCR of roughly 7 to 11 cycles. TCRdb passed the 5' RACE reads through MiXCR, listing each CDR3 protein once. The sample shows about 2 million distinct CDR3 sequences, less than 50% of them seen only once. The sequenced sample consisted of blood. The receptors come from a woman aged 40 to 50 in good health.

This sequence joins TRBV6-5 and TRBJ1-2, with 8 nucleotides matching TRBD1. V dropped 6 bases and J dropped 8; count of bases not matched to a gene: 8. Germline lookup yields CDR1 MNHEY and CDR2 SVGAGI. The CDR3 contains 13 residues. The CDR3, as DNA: TGTGCCAGCAGGCATGACAGGGGCGAAGGCTACACCTTC. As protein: CASRHDRGEGYTF.

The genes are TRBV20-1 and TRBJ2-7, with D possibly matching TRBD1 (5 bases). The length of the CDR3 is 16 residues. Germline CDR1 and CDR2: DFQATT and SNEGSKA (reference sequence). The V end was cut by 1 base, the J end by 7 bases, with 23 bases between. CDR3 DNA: TGCAGTGCTAGAGTTGTGACAGCAACCAATAACAATGAGCAGTACTTC. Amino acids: CSARVVTATNNNEQYF.

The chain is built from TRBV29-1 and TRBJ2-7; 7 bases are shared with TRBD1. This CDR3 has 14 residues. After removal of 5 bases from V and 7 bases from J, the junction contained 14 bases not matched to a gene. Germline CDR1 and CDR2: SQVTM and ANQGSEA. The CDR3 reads CSVPGQLSYNEQYF. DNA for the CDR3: TGCAGCGTTCCGGGACAGCTTTCCTACAATGAGCAGTACTTC.

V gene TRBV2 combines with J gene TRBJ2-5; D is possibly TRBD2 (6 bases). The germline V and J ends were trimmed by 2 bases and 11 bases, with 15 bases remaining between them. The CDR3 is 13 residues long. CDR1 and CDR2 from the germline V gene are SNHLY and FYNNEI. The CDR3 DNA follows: TGTGCCAGCAGTGAATCTCAGGGAGGTGGGCAGTACTTC. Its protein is CASSESQGGGQYF.

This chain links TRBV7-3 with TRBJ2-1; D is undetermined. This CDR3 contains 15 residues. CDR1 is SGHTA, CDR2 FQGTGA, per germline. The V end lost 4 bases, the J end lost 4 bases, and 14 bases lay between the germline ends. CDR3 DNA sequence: TGTGCCAGCAGCTCCCAGCCTCTCGGGTACAATGAGCAGTTCTTC. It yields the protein CASSSQPLGYNEQFF. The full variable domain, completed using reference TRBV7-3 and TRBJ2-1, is GAGVSQTPSNKVTEKGKYVELRCDPISGHTALYWYRQSLGQGPEFLIYFQGTGAADDSGLPNDRFFAVRPEGSVSTLKIQRTERGDSAVYLCASSSQPLGYNEQFFGPGTRLTVL.

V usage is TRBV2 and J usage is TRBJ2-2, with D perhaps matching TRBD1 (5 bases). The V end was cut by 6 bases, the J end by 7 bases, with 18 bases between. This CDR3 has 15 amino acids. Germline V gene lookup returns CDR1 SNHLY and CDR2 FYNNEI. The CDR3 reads CASSREVGAVGELFF. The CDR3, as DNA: TGTGCCAGCAGCCGCGAAGTAGGGGCTGTCGGGGAGCTGTTTTTT.

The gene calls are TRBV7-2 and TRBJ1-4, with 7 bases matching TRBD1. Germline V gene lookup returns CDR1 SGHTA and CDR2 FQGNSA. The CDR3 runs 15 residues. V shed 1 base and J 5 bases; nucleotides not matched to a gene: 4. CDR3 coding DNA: TGTGCCAGCAGCTTAGTGACAGGGAAAAATGAAAAACTGTTTTTT. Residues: CASSLVTGKNEKLFF.

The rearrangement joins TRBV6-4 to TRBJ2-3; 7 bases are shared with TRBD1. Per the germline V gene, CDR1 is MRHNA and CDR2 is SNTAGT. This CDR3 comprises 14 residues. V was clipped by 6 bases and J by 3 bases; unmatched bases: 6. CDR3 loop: CASSLKGATDTQYF. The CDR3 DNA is TGTGCCAGCAGCTTGAAGGGGGCAACAGATACGCAGTATTTT.

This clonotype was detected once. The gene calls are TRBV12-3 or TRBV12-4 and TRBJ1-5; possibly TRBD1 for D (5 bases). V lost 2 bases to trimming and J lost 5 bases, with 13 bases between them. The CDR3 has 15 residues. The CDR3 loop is CASSLTWGGDQPQHF. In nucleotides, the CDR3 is TGTGCCAGCAGTTTAACGTGGGGGGGGGATCAGCCCCAGCATTTT.

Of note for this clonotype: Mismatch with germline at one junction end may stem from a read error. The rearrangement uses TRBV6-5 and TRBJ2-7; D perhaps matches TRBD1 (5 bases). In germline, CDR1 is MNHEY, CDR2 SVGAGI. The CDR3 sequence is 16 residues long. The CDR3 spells CASSSTGWQGLYGQYF. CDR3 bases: TGTGCCAGCAGTTCCACCGGTTGGCAGGGATTGTACGGGCAGTACTTC.

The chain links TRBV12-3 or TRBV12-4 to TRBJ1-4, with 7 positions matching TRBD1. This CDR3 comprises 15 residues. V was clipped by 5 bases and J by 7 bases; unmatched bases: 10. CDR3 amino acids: CASSQGQAILEKLFF. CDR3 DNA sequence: TGTGCCAGCAGTCAAGGACAGGCTATCCTTGAAAAACTGTTTTTT.

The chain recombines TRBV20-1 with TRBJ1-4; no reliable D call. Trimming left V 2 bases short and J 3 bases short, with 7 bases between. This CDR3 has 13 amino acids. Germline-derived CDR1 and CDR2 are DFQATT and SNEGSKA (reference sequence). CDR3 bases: TGCAGTGCTAGATCCAGTCCTAATGAAAAACTGTTTTTT. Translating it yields CSARSSPNEKLFF.

The CDR3 is CASSGRRVGYGYTF. For the CDR3, the DNA is TGTGCCAGCAGTGGTCGGAGGGTCGGTTATGGCTACACCTTC. The rearrangement uses TRBV6-5 and TRBJ1-2; D is uncertain. CDR1 is MNHEY and CDR2 is SVGAGI in the germline V gene. This CDR3 spans 14 amino acids. The germline V and J ends were trimmed by 5 bases and 5 bases, with 15 bases remaining between them.